This T cell receptor beta chain was retrieved from a study of beta chain features in type 1 diabetes. Study-level points and caveats: Type 1 diabetes patients had fewer VDJ junction insertions and more deletions.

CDR1 is SGHRS and CDR2 is YFSETQ in the germline V gene. The junction had 4 bases not matched to a gene; V was cut back by 1 base and J by 3 bases. CDR3 length equals 16 residues. As for this clone: The antigen remains unidentified.

Expressed TCRB transcripts were sequenced because the isolated RNA had all been reverse transcribed beforehand. Using immunoSEQ multiplex PCR, the repertoire was profiled, and TCRdb retains in-frame clones only, with some absent. The sample has 140,000 or so clones; roughly a tenth are singletons. The source material was naive CD4+ T cells from blood. The source is a man between 18 and 29 years old in good health. The chain combines TRBV5-1 with TRBJ2-2; 9 bases are a match to TRBD2. Here the CDR3 DNA reads TGCGCCAGCAGCTTGTTATCTAGCGGGGACACCGGGGAGCTGTTTTTT. Its protein is CASSLLSSGDTGELFF.